This TCR beta chain was recovered during a study of graft-versus-host responses after intestinal transplantation. On the study more broadly: Every recipient had anti-thymocyte globulin induction and approximately three years of tacrolimus plus steroids.

Intraepithelial plus lamina propria lymphocytes were released by processing graft tissue. Clones were sequenced by immunoSEQ multiplex PCR, and TCRdb holds only the in-frame ones, with some missing. The sample includes some 8,700 clones, around 72% seen only once; the top ten take roughly 30%. Germline assignment: CDR1 MGHDK and CDR2 SYGVNS. The V end was cut by 2 bases, the J end by 3 bases, with 7 bases between. There are 13 residues in the CDR3. V gene TRBV25-1 combines with J gene TRBJ2-5, with D unresolved. This specimen consisted of ileum tissue, obtained 494 days after intestinal transplant. The sequence came from a human patient who received an intestinal transplant, so some T cells may come from the graft donor. The CDR3 loop is CASSEGPKETQYF. As DNA, the CDR3 is TGTGCCAGCAGTGAAGGGCCCAAAGAGACCCAGTACTTC. The entire variable domain, with the rest obtained from reference TRBV25-1 and TRBJ2-5, is as follows: EADIYQTPRYLVIGTGKKITLECSQTMGHDKMYWYQQDPGMELHLIHYSYGVNSTEKGDLSSESTVSRIRTEHFPLTLESARPSHTSQYLCASSEGPKETQYFGPGTRLLVL.